A selection of T cell receptor beta chains follows, all from one sample in a study of cytomegalovirus exposure and HLA in healthy donors. The method was immunoSEQ multiplex PCR; TCRdb's version includes in-frame clones alone and lacks a portion of them. The table has some 160,000 clones, 65% to 80% seen once. Source material: PBMCs. These receptors all stem from a woman younger than 45 in good health and CMV-seronegative. Both conserved end residues are part of each CDR3. The D gene is left open where the match is weak. Rows may omit the clone size; those that give it use once, few, many or a size class.

D gene	V gene	J gene	clone size	CDR3 DNA	CDR3 protein
-	TRBV7-2	TRBJ2-3	-	TGTGCCAGCAGCTTAGCGACAGCTACAGATACGCAGTATTTT	CASSLATATDTQYF
TRBD2	TRBV11-1	TRBJ2-3	-	TGTGCCAGCAGCTTAAGGCCCGCGTCGGGGGGGCCCACAGATACGCAGTATTTT	CASSLRPASGGPTDTQYF
TRBD1	TRBV5-1	TRBJ2-5	-	TGCGCCAGGGCTCCGGGACAGGGGGTAGAGACCCAGTACTTC	CARAPGQGVETQYF
-	TRBV29-1	TRBJ1-2	-	TGCAGCGTCTCAGGGAATCCGACTAGTGGCTACACCTTC	CSVSGNPTSGYTF
TRBD2	TRBV7-3	TRBJ2-1	-	TGTGCCAGCAGCCCCAGGACTAGCGTTTACAATGAGCAGTTCTTC	CASSPRTSVYNEQFF
TRBD2	TRBV7-9	TRBJ2-1	-	TGTGCCAGCAGCACATATTCCTCACCACTAGCGGGGAAGGGGAATGAGCAGTTCTTC	CASSTYSSPLAGKGNEQFF
-	TRBV5-4	TRBJ2-7	-	TGTGCCAGCAGCCAGGGGGCTAGCGGGACCTACGAGCAGTACTTC	CASSQGASGTYEQYF
TRBD1	TRBV12-5	TRBJ2-7	once	TGTGCTAGTGGTTTGCTCAGGGGCCCGGGGGGACAGGGGGCGCGAGAGCAGTACTTC	CASGLLRGPGGQGAREQYF
TRBD2	TRBV7-2	TRBJ2-2	-	TGTGCCAGTGGGACTAGTCTTATATATACGGCCGGGGAGCTGTTTTTT	CASGTSLIYTAGELFF
-	TRBV5-6	TRBJ1-5	-	TGTGCCAGCAGCTTCGGAGACAGAGGCAATCAGCCCCAGCATTTT	CASSFGDRGNQPQHF
TRBD2	TRBV4-2	TRBJ2-3	-	TGTGCCAGCAGCCGGGGAGGGCGGGAGTTAGATACGCAGTATTTT	CASSRGGRELDTQYF
-	TRBV15	TRBJ1-1	-	TGTGCCACCGAAAAGAGGAGGAGCACTGAAGCTTTCTTT	CATEKRRSTEAFF
-	TRBV6-5	TRBJ1-2	-	TGTGCCAGCAGTTCTAACAGGGAGATCAAGAATGGCTACACCTTC	CASSSNREIKNGYTF
-	TRBV6-1	TRBJ1-1	-	TGTGCCAGCAAAATGTACGGTTCCACTGAAGCTTTCTTT	CASKMYGSTEAFF
-	TRBV19	TRBJ1-2	-	TGTGCCAGTAGTATAGGGAACATCCGCGGGGCAAACTATGGCTACACCTTC	CASSIGNIRGANYGYTF
TRBD1	TRBV5-4	TRBJ2-5	-	TGTGCCAGCAGCTTGTTCACAGGGGGCTTCCAAGAGACCCAGTACTTC	CASSLFTGGFQETQYF
TRBD1	TRBV6-1	TRBJ1-4	-	TGTGCCAGCAGCGCAGGGACAGTCGGTAAAAAACTGTTTTTT	CASSAGTVGKKLFF